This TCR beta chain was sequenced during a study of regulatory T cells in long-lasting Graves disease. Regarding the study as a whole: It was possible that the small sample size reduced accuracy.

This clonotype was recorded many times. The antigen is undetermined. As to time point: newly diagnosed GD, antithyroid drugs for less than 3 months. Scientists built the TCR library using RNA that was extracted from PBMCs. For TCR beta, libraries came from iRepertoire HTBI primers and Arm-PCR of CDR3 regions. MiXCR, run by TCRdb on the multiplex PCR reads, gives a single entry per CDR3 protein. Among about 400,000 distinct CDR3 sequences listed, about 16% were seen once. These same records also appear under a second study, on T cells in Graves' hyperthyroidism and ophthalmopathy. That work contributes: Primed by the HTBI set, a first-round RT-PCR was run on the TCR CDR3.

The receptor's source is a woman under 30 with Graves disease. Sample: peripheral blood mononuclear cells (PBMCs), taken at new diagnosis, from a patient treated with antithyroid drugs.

DNA for the CDR3: TGTGCCTGGAGTGTAGGTGGGGGTGAGCAGTTCTTC. This gives the protein CAWSVGGGEQFF. V usage is TRBV30 and J usage is TRBJ2-1, with D perhaps given as TRBD1 or TRBD2 (5 bases each). V lost 0 bases and J lost 9, with 9 bases in between. Germline V CDR1 and CDR2: GTSNPN, SVGIG (reference sequence). CDR3 length: 12 amino acids.